This T cell receptor (beta chain) was sequenced during a study of shared clonotypes between healthy human individuals. The donor population consisted of healthy HIV-negative adults with no recent acute infections or vaccinations. Note on this clone: The antigen is not known.

Per germline, CDR1 MNHEY and CDR2 SVGAGI. This CDR3 is 11 amino acids long. V was clipped by 5 bases and J by 5 bases, with 6 bases between them. Study observations and caveats: The expectation was that sequencing depth would affect clonotype sharing among donors.

The authors ran unsorted PBMC replicate PCRs on about 320 ng DNA, 32,000 or so T cell genomes. Sequencing was performed with immunoSEQ multiplex PCR; in TCRdb, only in-frame clones are kept and a portion is missing. The table has approximately 500,000 clones, roughly 80% seen once. Input material: PBMCs. This clonotype was obtained from a woman aged 40 to 50 in good health. Some clones in this sample may be carry-over from other donors' samples. The V gene is TRBV6-5, the J gene TRBJ2-5; TRBD2 might be the D (6 bases). The chain's CDR3 is CASSAGETQYF. CDR3 sequence (DNA): TGTGCCAGCAGTGCGGGGGAGACCCAGTACTTC.